This T cell receptor (beta chain) stems from a study of T cell repertoires in cytomegalovirus infection. Study as a whole: Carrying CMV and the relevant HLA type showed in public TCR beta signatures.

This clonotype was observed many times. Its target is unknown. In germline, CDR1 is SGHVS, CDR2 FQNEAQ. Between the trimmed V and J ends, which lost 0 bases and 0 bases, there was a span of 6 bases. The CDR3 is 15 residues long. Study outcomes and limitations: CMV carriers having the relevant HLA were flagged by cumulative public TCR beta family frequency. The ex vivo response was dominated by HLA-C-restricted CMV-specific TCR beta clonotypes.

TCRdb re-called the reads with MiXCR, one entry per CDR3 protein. The sample contains approximately 400,000 distinct CDR3 sequences, 31% of which appear only once. This clonotype was obtained from a human donor in good health (CMV status not recorded). Some clones in this sample may be carry-over from other donors' samples. The sequencing input was PBMCs. The genes are TRBV7-8 and TRBJ2-4, with D possibly TRBD1 on 5 matching bases. The CDR3 spells CASSLAGQAKNIQYF. In DNA, the CDR3 is TGTGCCAGCAGCTTAGCTGGACAAGCCAAAAACATTCAGTACTTC.